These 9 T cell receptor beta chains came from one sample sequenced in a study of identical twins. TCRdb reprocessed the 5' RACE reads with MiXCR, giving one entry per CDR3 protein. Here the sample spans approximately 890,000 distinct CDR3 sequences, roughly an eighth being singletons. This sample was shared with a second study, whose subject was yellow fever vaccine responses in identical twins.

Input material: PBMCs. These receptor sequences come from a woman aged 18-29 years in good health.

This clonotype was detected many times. The CDR3 DNA reads TGTGCCAGCAGCCAAGAATTCGCGGTGAACAATGAGCAGTTCTTC. Its protein is CASSQEFAVNNEQFF. The chain is built from TRBV3-1 and TRBJ2-1; D not certain. With 0 bases removed from V and 5 bases from J, the gap between germline ends came to 11 bases. The germline V gene encodes CDR1 LGHDT and CDR2 YNNKEL (reference sequence). There are 15 residues in the CDR3.

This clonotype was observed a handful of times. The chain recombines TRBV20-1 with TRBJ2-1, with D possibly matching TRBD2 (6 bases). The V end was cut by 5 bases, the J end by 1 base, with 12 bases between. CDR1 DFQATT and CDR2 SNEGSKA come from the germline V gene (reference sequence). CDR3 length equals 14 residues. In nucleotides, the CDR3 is TGCAGTGCTGGCCGGGACTCGTCCTACAATGAGCAGTTCTTC. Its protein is CSAGRDSSYNEQFF.

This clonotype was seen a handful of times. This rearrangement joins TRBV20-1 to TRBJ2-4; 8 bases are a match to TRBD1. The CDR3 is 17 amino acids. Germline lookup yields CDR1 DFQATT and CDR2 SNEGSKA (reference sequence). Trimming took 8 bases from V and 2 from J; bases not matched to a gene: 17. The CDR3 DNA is TGCAGTTCGCCGGGACAGGTTAATGTCGTGACCAAAAACATTCAGTACTTC. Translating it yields CSSPGQVNVVTKNIQYF.

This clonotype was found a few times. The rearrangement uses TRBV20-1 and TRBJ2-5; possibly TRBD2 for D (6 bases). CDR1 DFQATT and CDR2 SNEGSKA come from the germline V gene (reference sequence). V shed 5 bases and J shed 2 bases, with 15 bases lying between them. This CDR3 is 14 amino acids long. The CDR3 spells CSADAGPTQETQYF. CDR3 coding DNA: TGCAGTGCTGACGCGGGACCGACACAAGAGACCCAGTACTTC.

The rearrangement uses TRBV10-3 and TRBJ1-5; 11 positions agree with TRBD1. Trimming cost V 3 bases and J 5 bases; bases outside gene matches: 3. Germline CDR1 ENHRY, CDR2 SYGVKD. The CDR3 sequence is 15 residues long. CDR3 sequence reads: CAISDPGQGDQPQHF. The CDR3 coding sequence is TGTGCCATCAGTGATCCGGGACAGGGGGATCAGCCCCAGCATTTT.

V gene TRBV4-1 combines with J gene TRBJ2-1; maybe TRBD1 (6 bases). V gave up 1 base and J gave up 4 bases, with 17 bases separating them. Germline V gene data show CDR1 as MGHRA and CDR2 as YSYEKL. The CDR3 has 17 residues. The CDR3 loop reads CASSQGPHGTPYNEQFF. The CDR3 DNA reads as TGCGCCAGCAGCCAAGGCCCGCACGGGACACCATACAATGAGCAGTTCTTC.

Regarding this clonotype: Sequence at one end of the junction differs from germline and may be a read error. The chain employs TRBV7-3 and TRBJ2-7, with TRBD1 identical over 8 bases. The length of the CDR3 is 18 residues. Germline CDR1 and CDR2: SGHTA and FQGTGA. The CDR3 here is CASRLRFSTDRERYEQYF. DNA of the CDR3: TGTGCCAGCAGATTAAGATTTTCGACGGACAGGGAACGGTACGAGCAGTACTTC.

Written as DNA, the CDR3 is TGCGCCAGCAGCCAAGCAGGGGGGGAGACCCAGTACTTC. Amino acids: CASSQAGGETQYF. This chain links TRBV4-1 with TRBJ2-5; D is perhaps TRBD1 (7 bases). V was clipped by 1 base and J by 5 bases, with 8 bases between them. Germline CDR1 reads MGHRA; CDR2 reads YSYEKL. The CDR3 extends over 13 amino acids.

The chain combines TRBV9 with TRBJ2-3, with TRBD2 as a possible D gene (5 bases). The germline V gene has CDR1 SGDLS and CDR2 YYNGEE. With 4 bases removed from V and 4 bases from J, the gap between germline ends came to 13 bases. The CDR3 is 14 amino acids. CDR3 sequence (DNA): TGTGCCAGCAGCAGTGGTGGGAGCGCAGATACGCAGTATTTT. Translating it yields CASSSGGSADTQYF.